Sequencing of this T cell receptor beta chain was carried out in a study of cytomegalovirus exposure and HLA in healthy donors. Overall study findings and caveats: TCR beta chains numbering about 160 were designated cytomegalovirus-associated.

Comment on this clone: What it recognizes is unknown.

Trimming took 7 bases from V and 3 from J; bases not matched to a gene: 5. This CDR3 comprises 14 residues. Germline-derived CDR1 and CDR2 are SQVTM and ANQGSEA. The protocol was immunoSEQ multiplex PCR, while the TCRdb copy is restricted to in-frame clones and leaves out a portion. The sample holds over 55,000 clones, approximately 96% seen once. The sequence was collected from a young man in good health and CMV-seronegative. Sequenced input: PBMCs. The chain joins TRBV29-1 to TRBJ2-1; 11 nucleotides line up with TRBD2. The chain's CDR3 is CSELAGGGYNEQFF. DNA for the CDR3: TGCAGCGAGCTAGCGGGAGGTGGCTACAATGAGCAGTTCTTC.